This T cell receptor (beta chain) was identified in a study of T cell repertoires in cytomegalovirus infection. Study as a whole: A matching HLA type, together with CMV infection, was signaled by public TCR beta signatures. Study findings and constraints: The response measured ex vivo was dominated by TCR beta clonotypes (HLA-C-restricted and CMV-specific).

A note on this clonotype: As yet, its antigen is unknown.

Via MiXCR, TCRdb re-called the reads, giving one row per CDR3 protein. The table includes fewer than 200,000 distinct CDR3 sequences, approximately 19% detected once. CDR3 length equals 20 residues. Germline V gene data show CDR1 as ENHRY and CDR2 as SYGVKD. V was pared by 0 bases and J by 0 bases, with 21 bases between. Sequenced sample: PBMCs. This TCR was recovered from a human donor in good health (CMV status not recorded). Some clones in this sample may be carry-over from other donors' samples. V gene TRBV10-3 combines with J gene TRBJ1-3, with a possible D match to TRBD1 (6 bases). CDR3 DNA sequence: TGTGCCATCAGTGAGTCGTTTGGCAGGGGTCCACTGTCCTCTGGAAACACCATATATTTT. Translation gives CAISESFGRGPLSSGNTIYF.